This is a list of T cell receptor beta chains from one sample in a study of shared clonotypes between healthy human individuals. Using immunoSEQ multiplex PCR, the repertoire was profiled, and TCRdb retains in-frame clones only, with some absent. The sample consists of about 1.9 million clones, around 93% of them appearing once. Sequencing input: naive CD8+ T cells from PBMCs. These receptors were collected from a man aged 18 to 29 in good health. Some clones in this sample may be carry-over from other donors' samples. Each CDR3 is given with its conserved first and last residue. The D gene is left open where the match is weak. Some rows mark clone size as missing; the rest say once, few, many or name a class of expanded clone.

V,size,D,J,DNA,CDR3
TRBV6-6,.,.,TRBJ1-3,TGTGCCAGCAGTTACCTGGCAGGGCTTAACACCATATATTTT,CASSYLAGLNTIYF
TRBV2,.,TRBD1,TRBJ2-7,TGTGCCAGCAGAGGGACAGGGAGGAGTTACGAGCAGTACTTC,CASRGTGRSYEQYF
TRBV4-3,.,TRBD2,TRBJ2-7,TGCGCCAGCAGCCAAGCGGCGAGCGGGAGGGGTCCTTACGAGCAGTACTTC,CASSQAASGRGPYEQYF
TRBV4-1,.,TRBD1,TRBJ2-3,TGCGCCAGCAGCCAAGACAGGGGGAGCACAGATACGCAGTATTTT,CASSQDRGSTDTQYF
TRBV7-2,.,.,TRBJ2-3,TGTGCCAGCAGCTCTCGACAGTATAGCACAGATACGCAGTATTTT,CASSSRQYSTDTQYF
TRBV13,.,TRBD1,TRBJ2-6,TGTGCCAGCAGCTCTCGCCAGGGGGACCTTTCTGGGGCCAACGTCCTGACTTTC,CASSSRQGDLSGANVLTF
TRBV7-7,.,.,TRBJ2-7,TGTGCCAGCAGCTTTAGTGGCAGGGGCGAGCAGTACTTC,CASSFSGRGEQYF
TRBV7-6,.,TRBD1,TRBJ1-2,TGTGCCAGCAGCCACCGATCAGGGGGGTTACAGTATGGCTACACCTTC,CASSHRSGGLQYGYTF
TRBV9,.,TRBD1,TRBJ2-1,TGTGCCAGCAGCGTAGTGGGGACAGGGATCTACAATGAGCAGTTCTTC,CASSVVGTGIYNEQFF
TRBV11-2,once,.,TRBJ2-3,TGTGCCAGCAGCTTAGGTGTCGCGGGGAGCACAGATACGCAGTATTTT,CASSLGVAGSTDTQYF
TRBV2,.,.,TRBJ1-3,TGTGCCAGCAGTGAGGGTCTACTTAGGGACACCATATATTTT,CASSEGLLRDTIYF
TRBV6-5,.,.,TRBJ2-7,TGTGCCAGCAGTGCCAACAGCCCCTACGAGCAGTACTTC,CASSANSPYEQYF
TRBV28,.,TRBD2,TRBJ2-7,TGTGCCAGCAGCTCGGGGGTTCTAGCGGGAGATTACGAGCAGTACTTC,CASSSGVLAGDYEQYF
TRBV5-1,.,.,TRBJ1-2,TGCGCCAGCAGCTTGTACTGGGAGGGAGACTATGGCTACACCTTC,CASSLYWEGDYGYTF
TRBV28,.,.,TRBJ1-5,TGTGCCAGCAGTTCCGATAGCAATCAGCCCCAGCATTTT,CASSSDSNQPQHF
TRBV7-2,.,.,TRBJ2-7,TGTGCCAGCGCCTGGGGTTCCGAGATAGACGAGCAGTACTTC,CASAWGSEIDEQYF
TRBV5-6,.,.,TRBJ2-7,TGTGCCAGCAGCTTGGATAATCTATTGTGGTACTTC,CASSLDNLLWYF
TRBV27,.,.,TRBJ1-1,TGTGCCAGCAGTTTAATGGGGGGCTACACTGAAGCTTTCTTT,CASSLMGGYTEAFF
TRBV6-5,.,TRBD2,TRBJ2-3,TGTGCCAGCAGTTACCGTGTAGCGGGAGGTTTAGATACGCAGTATTTT,CASSYRVAGGLDTQYF
TRBV2,.,TRBD2,TRBJ2-1,TGTGCCAGATTACCAAAGCGGGAGCCTTTGGGAGGTGAGCAGTTCTTC,CARLPKREPLGGEQFF
TRBV15,.,.,TRBJ2-5,TGTGCCACCAGCAAGGAGGATTTCGGGGAGACCCAGTACTTC,CATSKEDFGETQYF
TRBV28,.,.,TRBJ2-5,TGTGCCAGCAGTTTAATAGGGGGTCAGGAGACCCAGTACTTC,CASSLIGGQETQYF
TRBV29-1,.,TRBD1,TRBJ2-7,TGCAGCGCCAGGACAGGGTTCCCCTACGAGCAGTACTTC,CSARTGFPYEQYF
TRBV10-3,.,TRBD1,TRBJ2-3,TGTGCCATCAGTGAGTGGGGACAGGGAGCGAACACAGATACGCAGTATTTT,CAISEWGQGANTDTQYF
TRBV6-5,.,TRBD2,TRBJ2-7,TGTGCCAGCAGCCAGTTACGGCTAGCGGGCTACGAGCAGTACTTC,CASSQLRLAGYEQYF
TRBV13,.,.,TRBJ2-1,TGTGCCAGCAGCACACTAAAAGTGGGTAATGAGCAGTTCTTC,CASSTLKVGNEQFF
TRBV6-5,.,.,TRBJ1-2,TGTGCCAGCAGTTACTCCGGCAGAAACTATGGCTACACCTTC,CASSYSGRNYGYTF
TRBV19,.,TRBD2,TRBJ2-1,TGTGCCAGTAGTATAGATCTGACTAGCGGGGAAAATGAGCAGTTCTTC,CASSIDLTSGENEQFF
TRBV7-2,.,.,TRBJ2-7,TGTGCCAGCAGCTCCCGGATTGGACAGTCCTACGAGCAGTACTTC,CASSSRIGQSYEQYF
TRBV28,.,TRBD2,TRBJ2-5,TGTGCCAGCAGTCCCAGCGGGGAGGGCCGTCAAGAGACCCAGTACTTC,CASSPSGEGRQETQYF
TRBV2,.,TRBD2,TRBJ2-2,TGTGCCAGCATACGTGCTAGCGGGAGTAAAGCCGGCACCGGGGAGCTGTTTTTT,CASIRASGSKAGTGELFF
TRBV27,.,TRBD2,TRBJ2-7,TGTGCCAGCAGTTTAAGTTCCCGACTAGCGGGGGGCGTGGAGCAGTACTTC,CASSLSSRLAGGVEQYF
TRBV25-1,.,.,TRBJ2-7,TGTGCCAGCAGTGACAAGGGACTCGTGGCCTACGAGCAGTACTTC,CASSDKGLVAYEQYF
TRBV9,.,.,TRBJ2-7,TGTGCCAGCAACCCCGGTTTGGGGGGCGCGTACGAGCAGTACTTC,CASNPGLGGAYEQYF
TRBV7-9,.,TRBD1,TRBJ2-7,TGTGCCAGCAGCTTGGGGACAGGGCGGGATTTTGAGTACTTC,CASSLGTGRDFEYF
TRBV7-3,.,.,TRBJ2-1,TGTGCCAGCAGCCCCGGACGGGGGAGCTCCTACAATGAGCAGTTCTTC,CASSPGRGSSYNEQFF
TRBV27,.,.,TRBJ2-7,TGTGCCAGCAGTTTCAACCGGGACCACTACGAGCAGTACTTC,CASSFNRDHYEQYF
TRBV7-2,.,TRBD2,TRBJ2-7,TGTGCCAGCAGCTTAGGCCTAGCGGGAGCCCCCTACGAGCAGTACTTC,CASSLGLAGAPYEQYF
TRBV28,.,.,TRBJ1-4,TGTGCCAGCAGAGAGGATAATGAAAAACTGTTTTTT,CASREDNEKLFF
TRBV23-1,.,.,TRBJ2-3,TGCGCCAGCAGTCAAGCGGGGATTAGGGGGACGCAGTATTTT,CASSQAGIRGTQYF
TRBV27,.,.,TRBJ1-2,TGTGCCAGCAGTTTGGACGGATTACCGCATGGCTACACCTTC,CASSLDGLPHGYTF
TRBV28,.,.,TRBJ1-1,TGTGCCAGCAGTTTCACGAGTAACACTGAAGCTTTCTTT,CASSFTSNTEAFF
TRBV7-6,.,TRBD2,TRBJ2-3,TGTGCCAGCAGCTTATTGAGCGGGAGAAGGGCAGATACGCAGTATTTT,CASSLLSGRRADTQYF
TRBV19,.,.,TRBJ2-1,TGTGCCAGTAGCCTCCGTACTACCTACAATGAGCAGTTCTTC,CASSLRTTYNEQFF
TRBV5-6,once,.,TRBJ1-4,TGTGCCAGCAGCTTGGGGGTTGCGACTAATGAAAAACTGTTTTTT,CASSLGVATNEKLFF
TRBV2,.,.,TRBJ2-1,TGTGCCAGCAGTGAATACCTGTCAGGCAATGAGCAGTTCTTC,CASSEYLSGNEQFF
TRBV5-6,.,.,TRBJ2-7,TGTGCCAGCAGCTTGCCCGGTAACGAGCAGTACTTC,CASSLPGNEQYF
TRBV11-2,.,.,TRBJ1-2,TGTGCCAGCAGCTACTCTCGAGCCCATGGCTACACCTTC,CASSYSRAHGYTF
TRBV6-5,.,TRBD2,TRBJ2-7,TGTGCCTCGGGGGGCTCCTACGAGCAGTACTTC,CASGGSYEQYF
TRBV4-1,.,.,TRBJ1-2,TGCGCCAGCAGCCAACGGGACACCTCCTATGGCTACACCTTC,CASSQRDTSYGYTF
TRBV7-9,.,.,TRBJ1-2,TGTGCCAGCAGCTTAGGGGCAGGGTCCTATGGCTACACCTTC,CASSLGAGSYGYTF
TRBV7-8,.,TRBD1,TRBJ1-5,TGTGCCAGCAGCCCCCGAGGCGGAGGGGGCTATCAGCCCCAGCATTTT,CASSPRGGGGYQPQHF
TRBV6-4,once,TRBD2,TRBJ2-1,TGTGCCAGCAGTGTTCTGGCGGGAGGGTATGGCAATGAGCAGTTCTTC,CASSVLAGGYGNEQFF
TRBV15,.,.,TRBJ2-7,TGTGCCACCAGCAGAGAGGGACAATACGAGCAGTACTTC,CATSREGQYEQYF
TRBV11-2,.,.,TRBJ1-2,TGTGCCAGCAGCTTCGGGACGCTCTATGGCTACACCTTC,CASSFGTLYGYTF
TRBV5-1,.,.,TRBJ1-1,TGCGCCAGCAGCTTGGATGTGAACACTGAAGCTTTCTTT,CASSLDVNTEAFF